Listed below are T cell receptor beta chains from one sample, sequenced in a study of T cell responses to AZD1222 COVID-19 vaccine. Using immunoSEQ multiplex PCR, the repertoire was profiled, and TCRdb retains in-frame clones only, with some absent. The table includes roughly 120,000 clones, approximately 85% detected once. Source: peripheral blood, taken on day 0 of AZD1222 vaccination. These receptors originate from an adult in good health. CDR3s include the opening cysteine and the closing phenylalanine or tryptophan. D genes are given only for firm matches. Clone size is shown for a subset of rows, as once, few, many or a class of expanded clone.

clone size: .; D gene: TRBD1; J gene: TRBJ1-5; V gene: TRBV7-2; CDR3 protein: CASSLRDRNQPQHF; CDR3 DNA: TGTGCCAGCAGCTTAAGGGACAGGAATCAGCCCCAGCATTTT
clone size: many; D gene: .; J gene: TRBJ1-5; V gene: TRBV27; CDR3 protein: CASSLGRIQPQHF; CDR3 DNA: TGTGCCAGCAGTTTAGGAAGGATCCAGCCCCAGCATTTT
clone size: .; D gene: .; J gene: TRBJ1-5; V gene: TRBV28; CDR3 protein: CASRDSFNQPQHF; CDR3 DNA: TGTGCCAGCCGAGACAGTTTCAATCAGCCCCAGCATTTT
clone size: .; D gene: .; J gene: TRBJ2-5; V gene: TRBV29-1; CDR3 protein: CSVEVTGPETQYF; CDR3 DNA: TGCAGCGTTGAAGTAACAGGCCCGGAGACCCAGTACTTC
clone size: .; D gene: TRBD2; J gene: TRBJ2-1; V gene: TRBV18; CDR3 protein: CASSRSSGSHEQFF; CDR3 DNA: TGTGCCAGCTCACGGTCTAGCGGGAGCCATGAGCAGTTCTTC
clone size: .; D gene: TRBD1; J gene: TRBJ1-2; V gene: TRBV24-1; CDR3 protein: CATSESGTGGGGYTF; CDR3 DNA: TGTGCCACCAGTGAATCCGGGACAGGGGGCGGTGGCTACACCTTC
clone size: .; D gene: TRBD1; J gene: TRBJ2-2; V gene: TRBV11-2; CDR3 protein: CASSPDRGTELFF; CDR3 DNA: TGTGCCAGCAGCCCTGACAGGGGCACGGAGCTGTTTTTT
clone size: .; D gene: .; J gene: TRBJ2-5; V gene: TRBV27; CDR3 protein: CASSLRETQYF; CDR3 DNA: TGTGCCAGCAGTTTAAGGGAGACCCAGTACTTC
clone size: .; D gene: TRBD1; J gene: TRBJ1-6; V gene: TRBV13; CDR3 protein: CASSARHLGQGYNSPLHF; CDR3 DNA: TGTGCCAGCAGCGCCCGACACCTTGGACAGGGCTATAATTCACCCCTCCACTTT
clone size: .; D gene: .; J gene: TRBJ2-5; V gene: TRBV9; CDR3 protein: CASSVATEETQYF; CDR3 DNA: TGTGCCAGCAGCGTAGCTACGGAAGAGACCCAGTACTTC
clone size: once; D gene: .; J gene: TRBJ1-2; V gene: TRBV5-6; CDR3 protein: CASSSTVGYGYTF; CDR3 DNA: TGTGCCAGCAGCTCTACAGTTGGTTATGGCTACACCTTC
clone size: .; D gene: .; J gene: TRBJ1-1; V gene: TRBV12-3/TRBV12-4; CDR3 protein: CASSFGGNTEAFF; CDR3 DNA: TGTGCCAGCAGTTTCGGGGGGAACACTGAAGCTTTCTTT